The 13 T cell receptor beta chains below were found in one sample sequenced in a study of OX40 agonist ivuxolimab in advanced cancers. Profiled with immunoSEQ multiplex PCR; TCRdb holds only in-frame clones, not every one. The sample yields tens of thousands of clones, over 85% seen once. This specimen consisted of CD4+ or CD8+ T cells sorted from blood, obtained in a trial of the OX40 agonist ivuxolimab. These receptor sequences come from an adult with an advanced solid tumor such as melanoma, head and neck, liver or kidney cancer.

This chain joins TRBV6-5 and TRBJ1-1; D remains unclear. Per germline, CDR1 MNHEY and CDR2 SVGAGI. Trimming pared 7 bases from V and 4 bases from J, leaving 10 bases between. The length of the CDR3 is 12 residues. Here the CDR3 DNA reads TGTGCCAGCATGGACTCCGCCACTGAAGCTTTCTTT. The encoded protein is CASMDSATEAFF.

The V and J genes are TRBV5-1 and TRBJ1-5; 10 bases match TRBD1. V dropped 4 bases and J dropped 3; count of bases not matched to a gene: 10. CDR3 length equals 17 residues. Looked up from germline, CDR1 is SGHRS and CDR2 is YFSETQ. This CDR3 is CASSIQPGTGDNQPQHF. CDR3 bases: TGCGCCAGCAGCATACAACCCGGGACAGGGGACAATCAGCCCCAGCATTTT.

The CDR3 protein is CASSSFGTYGTDTQYF. The CDR3 coding sequence is TGTGCCAGCAGTTCCTTCGGGACTTACGGTACGGATACGCAGTATTTT. V gene TRBV2 combines with J gene TRBJ2-3, with D possibly being TRBD2 (6 bases). CDR3 length: 16 amino acids. The V and J ends lost 5 bases and 6 bases respectively, with 21 bases between them. In germline, CDR1 is SNHLY, CDR2 FYNNEI.

The chain joins TRBV6-1 to TRBJ1-2; D ambiguous. CDR1 is MNHNS and CDR2 is SASEGT in the germline V gene. The germline V and J ends were trimmed by 3 bases and 0 bases, with 11 bases remaining between them. The CDR3 sequence is 15 residues long. Here the CDR3 DNA reads TGTGCCAGCAGTGATCAATTTCCAGCTAACTATGGCTACACCTTC. Its translation is CASSDQFPANYGYTF.

This chain joins TRBV18 and TRBJ2-3, with 12 bases identical to TRBD2. The CDR3 has 19 residues. Germline trimming cut 3 bases from V and 0 bases from J; bases unmatched to any gene: 10. Germline loops: CDR1 KGHSH, CDR2 LQKENI. The CDR3 sequence is CASSPYGLAGPTSTDTQYF. CDR3 sequence (DNA): TGTGCCAGCTCACCTTACGGACTAGCGGGACCAACTAGCACAGATACGCAGTATTTT.

J is TRBJ2-4 and V is TRBV5-4; 7 nucleotides match TRBD1. The length of the CDR3 is 13 residues. Trimming took 1 base from V and 8 from J; bases not matched to a gene: 3. Looked up from germline, CDR1 is SGHNT and CDR2 is YYREEE (reference sequence). The CDR3 DNA reads as TGTGCCAGCAGCTTGAAGGGGGCCGACATTCAGTACTTC. This sequence encodes CASSLKGADIQYF. Combining the CDR3 with reference TRBV5-4 and TRBJ2-4 gives the whole variable domain ETGVTQSPTHLIKTRGQQVTLRCSSQSGHNTVSWYQQALGQGPQFIFQYYREEENGRGNFPPRFSGLQFPNYSSELNVNALELDDSALYLCASSLKGADIQYFGAGTRLSVL.

The chain employs TRBV5-5 and TRBJ1-1, with 9 bases matching TRBD1. From germline, CDR1 is SGHKS and CDR2 YYEKEE (reference sequence). The CDR3 is made up of 15 amino acids. V was clipped by 1 base and J by 1 base; unmatched bases: 2. In DNA, the CDR3 is TGTGCCAGCAGCTTGTGGACAGGGGCGAACACTGAAGCTTTCTTT. Translated: CASSLWTGANTEAFF.

This sequence joins TRBV6-6 and TRBJ1-1, with D possibly matching TRBD1 (5 bases). Per germline, CDR1 MNHNY and CDR2 SVGAGI (reference sequence). Trimming shortened V by 4 bases and J by 5 bases, and 14 bases separated the two germline ends. The length of the CDR3 is 14 residues. CDR3 nucleotide sequence: TGTGCCAGCAGTTGGGAGGGGAGAGGTACTGAAGCTTTCTTT. Amino acid sequence: CASSWEGRGTEAFF.

The gene calls are TRBV10-3 and TRBJ1-5; TRBD1 matches at 10 bases. The germline gives CDR1 ENHRY, CDR2 SYGVKD. CDR3 length: 15 amino acids. With V trimmed by 4 bases and J by 1 base, 1 base remained unmatched. The CDR3 loop reads CAISGQGASNQPQHF. CDR3 in DNA: TGTGCCATCAGTGGACAGGGGGCGAGCAATCAGCCCCAGCATTTT.

The chain couples TRBV5-5 to TRBJ2-5; 7 bases line up with TRBD1. Germline V CDR1 and CDR2: SGHKS, YYEKEE (reference sequence). The CDR3 is made up of 15 amino acids. The J segment lost 0 bases and the V segment lost 4 bases, leaving 6 bases of the junction unmatched. The CDR3 spells CASSAHGTDQETQYF. Written as DNA, the CDR3 is TGTGCCAGCAGCGCACACGGGACAGACCAAGAGACCCAGTACTTC.

This clone counts as medium-sized. V is TRBV7-8 and J is TRBJ1-1, with no clear D. Germline V gene data show CDR1 as SGHVS and CDR2 as FQNEAQ. The germline V and J ends were trimmed by 6 bases and 0 bases, with 11 bases remaining between them. This CDR3 is 14 amino acids long. The CDR3 region is CASSQFRVNTEAFF. The CDR3 nucleotides read TGTGCCAGCAGTCAATTCCGGGTGAACACTGAAGCTTTCTTT.

The J gene is TRBJ2-2, the V gene TRBV7-3; D might be TRBD1 (5 bases). This CDR3 spans 16 amino acids. Trimming shortened V by 2 bases and J by 4 bases, and 14 bases separated the two germline ends. Per the germline V gene, CDR1 is SGHTA and CDR2 is FQGTGA. CDR3 nucleotide sequence: TGTGCCAGCAGCTTAGCTCAGGCGCAGGGCACCGGGGAGCTGTTTTTT. It encodes CASSLAQAQGTGELFF.

The J gene is TRBJ2-7, the V gene TRBV18; tentative D call: TRBD1 (6 bases). Trimming removed 3 bases at V and 3 bases at J, with 12 bases between. This CDR3 region has 14 residues. CDR1 and CDR2 from the germline V gene are KGHSH and LQKENI. In DNA, the CDR3 is TGTGCCAGCTCACCCCGAGCGACAGGCTACGAGCAGTACTTC. This translates into CASSPRATGYEQYF.